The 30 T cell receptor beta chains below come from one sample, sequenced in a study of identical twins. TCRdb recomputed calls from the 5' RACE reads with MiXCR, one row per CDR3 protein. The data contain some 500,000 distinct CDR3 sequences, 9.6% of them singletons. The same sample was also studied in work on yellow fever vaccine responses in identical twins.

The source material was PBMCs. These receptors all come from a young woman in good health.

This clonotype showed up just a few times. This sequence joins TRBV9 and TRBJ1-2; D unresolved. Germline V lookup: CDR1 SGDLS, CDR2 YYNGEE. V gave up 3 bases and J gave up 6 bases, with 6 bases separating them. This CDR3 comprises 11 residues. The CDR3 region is CASSARDGYTF. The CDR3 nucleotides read TGTGCCAGCAGCGCAAGAGATGGCTACACCTTC.

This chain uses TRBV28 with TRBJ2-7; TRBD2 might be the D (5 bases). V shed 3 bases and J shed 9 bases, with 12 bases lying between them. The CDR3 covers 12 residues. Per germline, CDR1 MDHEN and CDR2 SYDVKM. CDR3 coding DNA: TGTGCCAGCAGTTTTCGGGGAACGGTGCAGTACTTC. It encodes CASSFRGTVQYF.

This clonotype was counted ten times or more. The CDR3 sequence: CASSPRTGGVDTQYF. The CDR3 bases are TGTGCCAGCAGTCCTCGGACAGGGGGTGTGGATACGCAGTATTTT. The chain links TRBV6-1 to TRBJ2-3, with 10 positions matching TRBD1. The trim removed 5 bases at V and 6 bases at J, leaving 8 bases unmatched. CDR1 MNHNS and CDR2 SASEGT come from the germline V gene. The CDR3 is 15 residues long.

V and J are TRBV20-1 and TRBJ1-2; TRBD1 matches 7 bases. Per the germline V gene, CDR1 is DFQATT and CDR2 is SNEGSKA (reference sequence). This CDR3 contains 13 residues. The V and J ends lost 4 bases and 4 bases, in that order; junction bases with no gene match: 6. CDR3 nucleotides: TGCAGTGCTAAAACAGGGGAAAGCTATGGCTACACCTTC. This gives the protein CSAKTGESYGYTF.

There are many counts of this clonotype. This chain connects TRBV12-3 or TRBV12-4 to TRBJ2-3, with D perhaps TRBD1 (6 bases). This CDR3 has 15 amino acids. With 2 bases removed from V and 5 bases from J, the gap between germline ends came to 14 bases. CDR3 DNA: TGTGCCAGCAGTTTATCCTCAGGGGTCGTAGATACGCAGTATTTT. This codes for CASSLSSGVVDTQYF.

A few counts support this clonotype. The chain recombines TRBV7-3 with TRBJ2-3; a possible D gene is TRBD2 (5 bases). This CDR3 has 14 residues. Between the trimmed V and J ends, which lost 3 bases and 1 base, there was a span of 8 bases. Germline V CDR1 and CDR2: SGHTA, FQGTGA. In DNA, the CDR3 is TGTGCCAGCAGCTTTTCAGCGGGCACAGATACGCAGTATTTT. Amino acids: CASSFSAGTDTQYF.

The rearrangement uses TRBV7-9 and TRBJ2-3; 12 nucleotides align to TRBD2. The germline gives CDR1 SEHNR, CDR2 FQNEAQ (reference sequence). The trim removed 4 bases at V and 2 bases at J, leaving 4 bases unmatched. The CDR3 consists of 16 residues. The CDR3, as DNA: TGTGCCAGCAGCTCCGGACTAGCGGGGAACACAGATACGCAGTATTTT. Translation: CASSSGLAGNTDTQYF.

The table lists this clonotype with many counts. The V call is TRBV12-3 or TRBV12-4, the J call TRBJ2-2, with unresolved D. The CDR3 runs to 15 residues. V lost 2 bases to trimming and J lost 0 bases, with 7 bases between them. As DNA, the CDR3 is TGTGCCAGCAGTTTATGGACCGCGAACACCGGGGAGCTGTTTTTT. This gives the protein CASSLWTANTGELFF.

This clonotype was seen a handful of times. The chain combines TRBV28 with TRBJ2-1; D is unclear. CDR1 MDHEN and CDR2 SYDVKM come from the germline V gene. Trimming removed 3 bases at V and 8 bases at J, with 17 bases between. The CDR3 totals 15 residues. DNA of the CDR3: TGTGCCAGCAGTTTGGGCGGTCTTCCACGGGATGAGCAGTTCTTC. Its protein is CASSLGGLPRDEQFF.

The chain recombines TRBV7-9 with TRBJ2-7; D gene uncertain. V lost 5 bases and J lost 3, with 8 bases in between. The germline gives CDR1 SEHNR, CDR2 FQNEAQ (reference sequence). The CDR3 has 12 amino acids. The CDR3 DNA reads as TGTGCCAGCAGCGCCTTTATCTACGAGCAGTACTTC. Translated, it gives CASSAFIYEQYF.

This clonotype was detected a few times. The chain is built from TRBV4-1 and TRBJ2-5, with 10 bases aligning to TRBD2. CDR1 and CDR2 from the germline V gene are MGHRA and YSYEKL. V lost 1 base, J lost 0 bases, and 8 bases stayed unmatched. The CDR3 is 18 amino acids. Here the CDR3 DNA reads TGCGCCAGCAGCCAAGTCTGGCCTAGCGGGGGCCACCAAGAGACCCAGTACTTC. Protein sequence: CASSQVWPSGGHQETQYF.

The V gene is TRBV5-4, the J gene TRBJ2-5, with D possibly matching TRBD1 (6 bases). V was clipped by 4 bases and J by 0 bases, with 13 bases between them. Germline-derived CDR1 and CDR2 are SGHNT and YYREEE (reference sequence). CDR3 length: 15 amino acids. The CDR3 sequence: CASSRTETYQETQYF. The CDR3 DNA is TGTGCCAGCAGCAGGACAGAAACATACCAAGAGACCCAGTACTTC. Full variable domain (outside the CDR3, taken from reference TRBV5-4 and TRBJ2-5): ETGVTQSPTHLIKTRGQQVTLRCSSQSGHNTVSWYQQALGQGPQFIFQYYREEENGRGNFPPRFSGLQFPNYSSELNVNALELDDSALYLCASSRTETYQETQYFGPGTRLLVL.

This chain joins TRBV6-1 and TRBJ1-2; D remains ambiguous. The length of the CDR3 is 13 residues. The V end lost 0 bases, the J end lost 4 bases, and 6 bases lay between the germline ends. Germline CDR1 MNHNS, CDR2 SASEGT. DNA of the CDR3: TGTGCCAGCAGTGAAGCAGCCGGCTATGGCTACACCTTC. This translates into CASSEAAGYGYTF.

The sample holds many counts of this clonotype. The DNA of the CDR3 is TGTGCCAGCAGTTTACAGGGATTGGGGTCACCCCTCCACTTT. It is translated as CASSLQGLGSPLHF. J is TRBJ1-6 and V is TRBV27; possible D gene TRBD1, 5 bases. CDR1 is MNHEY, CDR2 SMNVEV, per germline (reference sequence). V was cut by 2 bases and J by 10 bases, with 12 bases left in between. The CDR3 is 14 amino acids.

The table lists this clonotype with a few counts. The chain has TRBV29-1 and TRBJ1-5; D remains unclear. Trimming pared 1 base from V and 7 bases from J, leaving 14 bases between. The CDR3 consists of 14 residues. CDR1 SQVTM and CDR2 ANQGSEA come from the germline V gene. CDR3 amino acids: CSVEADLPGQPQHF. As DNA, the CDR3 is TGCAGCGTTGAAGCAGACCTACCCGGACAGCCCCAGCATTTT.

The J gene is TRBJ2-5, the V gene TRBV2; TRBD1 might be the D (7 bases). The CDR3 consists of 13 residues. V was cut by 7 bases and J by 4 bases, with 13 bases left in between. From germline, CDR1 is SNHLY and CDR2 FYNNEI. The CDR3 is CASKEGAGETQYF. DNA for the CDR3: TGTGCCAGCAAGGAGGGGGCTGGAGAGACCCAGTACTTC. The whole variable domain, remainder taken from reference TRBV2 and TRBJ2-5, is EPEVTQTPSHQVTQMGQEVILRCVPISNHLYFYWYRQILGQKVEFLVSFYNNEISEKSEIFDDQFSVERPDGSNFTLKIRSTKLEDSAMYFCASKEGAGETQYFGPGTRLLVL.

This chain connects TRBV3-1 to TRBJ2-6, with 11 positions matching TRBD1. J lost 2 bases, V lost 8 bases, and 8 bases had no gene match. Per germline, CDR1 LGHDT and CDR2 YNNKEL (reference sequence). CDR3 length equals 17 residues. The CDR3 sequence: CASGSSGQGAGANVLTF. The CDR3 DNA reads TGTGCCAGCGGCTCATCGGGACAGGGGGCTGGGGCCAACGTCCTGACTTTC.

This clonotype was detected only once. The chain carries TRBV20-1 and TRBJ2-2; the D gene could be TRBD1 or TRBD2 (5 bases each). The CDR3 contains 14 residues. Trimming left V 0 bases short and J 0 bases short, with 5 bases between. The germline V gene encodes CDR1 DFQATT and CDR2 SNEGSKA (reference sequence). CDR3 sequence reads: CSAREGPNTGELFF. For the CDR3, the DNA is TGCAGTGCTAGAGAGGGACCGAACACCGGGGAGCTGTTTTTT.

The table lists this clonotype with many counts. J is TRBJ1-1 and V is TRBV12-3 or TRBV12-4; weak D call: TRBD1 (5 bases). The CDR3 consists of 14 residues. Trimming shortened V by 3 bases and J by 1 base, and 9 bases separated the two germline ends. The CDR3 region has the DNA TGTGCCAGCAGTTTGGGGGGGGAGAACACTGAAGCTTTCTTT. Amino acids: CASSLGGENTEAFF.

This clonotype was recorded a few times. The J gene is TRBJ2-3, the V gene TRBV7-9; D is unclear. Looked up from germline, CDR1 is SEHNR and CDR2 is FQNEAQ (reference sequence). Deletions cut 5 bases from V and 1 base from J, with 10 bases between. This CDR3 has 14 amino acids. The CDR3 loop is CASSPSERTDTQYF. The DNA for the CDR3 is TGTGCCAGCAGCCCCAGTGAGCGCACAGATACGCAGTATTTT.

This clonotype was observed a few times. The CDR3 bases are TGTGCCACCCGGTCGACGGGGGCCGGGGAGCTGTTTTTT. Residues: CATRSTGAGELFF. This chain uses TRBV19 with TRBJ2-2, with D possibly matching TRBD2 (6 bases). The germline CDR1 and CDR2 sequences are LNHDA and SQIVND (reference sequence). The CDR3 has 13 amino acids. Trimming took 10 bases from V and 6 from J, leaving 15 bases between them.

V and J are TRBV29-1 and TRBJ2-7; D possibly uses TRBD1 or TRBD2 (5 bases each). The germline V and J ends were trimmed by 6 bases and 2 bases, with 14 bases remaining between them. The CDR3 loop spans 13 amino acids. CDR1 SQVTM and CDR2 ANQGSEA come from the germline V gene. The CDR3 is CSVGEGRTYEQYF. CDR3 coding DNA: TGCAGCGTGGGAGAGGGGAGAACCTACGAGCAGTACTTC.

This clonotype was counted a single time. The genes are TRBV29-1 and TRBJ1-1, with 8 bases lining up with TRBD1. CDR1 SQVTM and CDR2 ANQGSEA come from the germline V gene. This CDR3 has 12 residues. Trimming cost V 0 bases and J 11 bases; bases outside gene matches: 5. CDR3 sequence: CSVEDVDRVAFF. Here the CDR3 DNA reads TGCAGCGTTGAAGATGTGGACAGGGTGGCTTTCTTT.

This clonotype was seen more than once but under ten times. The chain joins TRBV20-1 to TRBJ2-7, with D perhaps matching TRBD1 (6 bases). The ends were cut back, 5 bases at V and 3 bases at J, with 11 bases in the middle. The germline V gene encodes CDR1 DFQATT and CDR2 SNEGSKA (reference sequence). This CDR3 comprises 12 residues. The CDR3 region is CSAFGTLYEQYF. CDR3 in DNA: TGCAGTGCTTTCGGGACACTCTACGAGCAGTACTTC.

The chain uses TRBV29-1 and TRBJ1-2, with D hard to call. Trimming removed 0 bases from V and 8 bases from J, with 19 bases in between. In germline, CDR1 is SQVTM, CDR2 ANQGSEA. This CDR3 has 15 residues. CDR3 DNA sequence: TGCAGCGTTGAAGATGGTTCCCAGCGCGGGGTCGGCTACACCTTC. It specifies CSVEDGSQRGVGYTF.

The CDR3 loop reads CASSLLIGDNEQFF. CDR3 nucleotide sequence: TGTGCCAGCAGCTTGTTGATTGGGGACAATGAGCAGTTCTTC. V usage is TRBV7-9 and J usage is TRBJ2-1, with D hard to call. The CDR3 consists of 14 residues. Deletions cut 3 bases from V and 5 bases from J, with 11 bases between. The V gene's germline CDR1 is SEHNR and CDR2 FQNEAQ (reference sequence).

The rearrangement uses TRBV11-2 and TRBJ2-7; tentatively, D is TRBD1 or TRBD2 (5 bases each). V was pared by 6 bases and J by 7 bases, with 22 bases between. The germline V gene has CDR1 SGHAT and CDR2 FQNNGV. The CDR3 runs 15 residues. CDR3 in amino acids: CASRPSGTPTGEQYF. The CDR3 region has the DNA TGTGCCAGCAGACCTTCCGGGACCCCGACGGGGGAGCAGTACTTC.

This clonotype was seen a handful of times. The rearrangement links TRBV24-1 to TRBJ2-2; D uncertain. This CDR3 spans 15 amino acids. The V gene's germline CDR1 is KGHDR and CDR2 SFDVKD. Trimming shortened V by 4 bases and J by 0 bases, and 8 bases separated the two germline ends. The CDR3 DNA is TGTGCCACCAGTGACCCGGGCCCGAACACCGGGGAGCTGTTTTTT. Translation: CATSDPGPNTGELFF.

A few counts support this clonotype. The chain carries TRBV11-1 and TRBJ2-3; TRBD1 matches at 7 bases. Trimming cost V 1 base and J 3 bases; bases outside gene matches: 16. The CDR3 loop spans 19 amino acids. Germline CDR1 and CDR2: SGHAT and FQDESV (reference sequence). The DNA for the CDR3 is TGTGCCAGCAGCTTAGTAGGTGCTGAAGGGGGCGCCGGAACAGATACGCAGTATTTT. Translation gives CASSLVGAEGGAGTDTQYF.

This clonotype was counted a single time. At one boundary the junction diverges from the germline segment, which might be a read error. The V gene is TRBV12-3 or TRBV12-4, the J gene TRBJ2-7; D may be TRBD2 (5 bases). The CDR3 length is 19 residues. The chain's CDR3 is CASCFPIYGDSTSPYEQYF. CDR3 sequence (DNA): TGTGCCAGCTGTTTCCCTATATATGGAGACTCTACTAGTCCCTACGAGCAGTACTTC.